These 13 T cell receptor beta chains were sequenced from one sample in a study of blood T cell repertoires in COVID-19. Sequenced by immunoSEQ multiplex PCR; TCRdb stores in-frame clones only, minus some. This sample carries approximately 220,000 clones, approximately 92% of them seen once, and the ten largest clones take over 3%. The specimen was PBMCs or T cells enriched from blood (not recorded which). These receptors were taken from a woman aged 18 to 35 in a cohort exposed to, infected with or recovered from COVID-19 (not recorded which).

The V gene is TRBV3-1 (or the pseudogene TRBV3-2), the J gene TRBJ2-1; D is ambiguous. Germline CDR1 and CDR2: LGHDT and YNNKEL (reference sequence). The length of the CDR3 is 13 residues. V lost 0 bases and J 5 bases, leaving 5 bases between the germline ends. The CDR3 DNA sequence: TGTGCCAGCAGCCAAGATATTAACAATGAGCAGTTCTTC. This gives the protein CASSQDINNEQFF.

The chain is built from TRBV5-1 and TRBJ1-4; no reliable D call. The CDR3 spans 14 residues. Germline CDR1 SGHRS, CDR2 YFSETQ. The germline V and J ends were trimmed by 0 bases and 7 bases, with 10 bases remaining between them. This CDR3 reads CASSLEGGGEKLFF. Here the CDR3 DNA reads TGCGCCAGCAGCTTGGAGGGCGGAGGTGAAAAACTGTTTTTT.

The chain is built from TRBV28 and TRBJ2-3, with TRBD2 identical over 14 bases. V shed 4 bases and J 4 bases; nucleotides not matched to a gene: 4. The CDR3 is 16 amino acids. The germline V gene encodes CDR1 MDHEN and CDR2 SYDVKM. CDR3 region: CASSSLTSGRADTQYF. CDR3 in DNA: TGTGCCAGCAGTTCGCTGACTAGCGGGAGGGCAGATACGCAGTATTTT.

This chain links TRBV29-1 with TRBJ1-1; maybe TRBD1 (6 bases). The CDR3 loop spans 12 amino acids. CDR1 and CDR2 from the germline V gene are SQVTM and ANQGSEA. Trimming removed 3 bases at V and 2 bases at J, with 7 bases between. DNA of the CDR3: TGCAGCGTTGACAGGGGAAACACTGAAGCTTTCTTT. Its translation is CSVDRGNTEAFF. Looking up the rest from reference TRBV29-1 and TRBJ1-1 gives the full variable domain: SAVISQKPSRDICQRGTSLTIQCQVDSQVTMMFWYRQQPGQSLTLIATANQGSEATYESGFVIDKFPISRPNLTFSTLTVSNMSPEDSSIYLCSVDRGNTEAFFGQGTRLTVV.

This rearrangement joins TRBV14 to TRBJ2-7; D uncertain. The CDR3 is 13 residues long. The ends were cut back, 1 base at V and 3 bases at J, with 7 bases in the middle. Germline CDR1 SGHDN, CDR2 FVKESK. The CDR3 coding sequence is TGTGCCAGCAGCCAAGTGGCCAGCTACGAGCAGTACTTC. Amino acid sequence: CASSQVASYEQYF.

The table lists this clone with a few counts. The chain joins TRBV18 to TRBJ1-1; 8 bases align to TRBD1. Germline trimming cut 2 bases from V and 4 bases from J; bases unmatched to any gene: 6. The CDR3 covers 15 residues. The germline V gene encodes CDR1 KGHSH and CDR2 LQKENI. The DNA of the CDR3 is TGTGCCAGCTCACCATTTAGAGACAGGGGCACTGAAGCTTTCTTT. This translates into CASSPFRDRGTEAFF. The full variable domain, its missing parts supplied by reference TRBV18 and TRBJ1-1, is NAGVMQNPRHLVRRRGQEARLRCSPMKGHSHVYWYRQLPEEGLKFMVYLQKENIIDESGMPKERFSAEFPKEGPSILRIQQVVRGDSAAYFCASSPFRDRGTEAFFGQGTRLTVV.

The rearrangement uses TRBV18 and TRBJ2-5; 8 nucleotides agree with TRBD1. Germline trimming cut 3 bases from V and 3 bases from J; bases unmatched to any gene: 0. Per the germline V gene, CDR1 is KGHSH and CDR2 is LQKENI. CDR3 length: 13 amino acids. CDR3 sequence: CASSPTGEETQYF. In DNA form, the CDR3 reads TGTGCCAGCTCACCGACAGGGGAAGAGACCCAGTACTTC. Full variable domain (remainder filled in from reference TRBV18 and TRBJ2-5): NAGVMQNPRHLVRRRGQEARLRCSPMKGHSHVYWYRQLPEEGLKFMVYLQKENIIDESGMPKERFSAEFPKEGPSILRIQQVVRGDSAAYFCASSPTGEETQYFGPGTRLLVL.

With regard to this clone: Other nucleotide sequences from this sample produce the same CDR3. In DNA, the CDR3 is TGTGCCAGCAGCGTAGGGGGGCTGGGCAATCAGCCCCAGCATTTT. Translation: CASSVGGLGNQPQHF. This chain links TRBV9 with TRBJ1-5, with D maybe TRBD1 (6 bases). Per the germline V gene, CDR1 is SGDLS and CDR2 is YYNGEE. V was trimmed by 0 bases and J by 2 bases, leaving 9 bases between them. CDR3 length: 15 residues.

The genes are TRBV18 and TRBJ2-5; TRBD2 is a possible D gene (6 bases). Germline V lookup: CDR1 KGHSH, CDR2 LQKENI. V was cut by 1 base and J by 5 bases, with 17 bases left in between. The CDR3 is 16 amino acids. The CDR3 spells CASSPLGAGPVETQYF. The CDR3 nucleotides read TGTGCCAGCTCACCACTGGGAGCGGGCCCCGTGGAGACCCAGTACTTC.

This sequence joins TRBV6-5 and TRBJ2-1; no clear D. V was shortened by 0 bases and J by 7 bases, with 10 bases between the two germline ends. The CDR3 covers 14 residues. CDR1 MNHEY and CDR2 SVGAGI come from the germline V gene. The CDR3 bases are TGTGCCAGCAGTTACTCCTGGAGCCGTAATGAGCAGTTCTTC. Translating gives CASSYSWSRNEQFF.

The chain links TRBV5-1 to TRBJ2-3; D is undetermined. This CDR3 comprises 13 residues. The germline gives CDR1 SGHRS, CDR2 YFSETQ. V was shortened by 0 bases and J by 3 bases, with 5 bases between the two germline ends. The CDR3 region is CASSLDATDTQYF. The CDR3 region has the DNA TGCGCCAGCAGCTTGGACGCGACAGATACGCAGTATTTT.

The chain is built from TRBV5-1 and TRBJ2-2; 8 bases agree with TRBD1. CDR3 length: 18 amino acids. The germline V gene has CDR1 SGHRS and CDR2 YFSETQ. After removal of 0 bases from V and 7 bases from J, the junction contained 14 bases not matched to a gene. CDR3 region: CASSLEPPGGGYSGELFF. The CDR3 DNA reads TGCGCCAGCAGCTTGGAACCCCCAGGGGGCGGATATAGCGGGGAGCTGTTTTTT.

The chain couples TRBV28 to TRBJ2-2; 7 bases are a match to TRBD2. The CDR3 extends over 16 amino acids. The germline CDR1 and CDR2 sequences are MDHEN and SYDVKM. Trimming cost V 8 bases and J 1 base; bases outside gene matches: 10. CDR3 region: CASLSPVAGNTGELFF. As DNA, the CDR3 is TGTGCCAGCCTTTCCCCCGTAGCGGGGAACACCGGGGAGCTGTTTTTT.